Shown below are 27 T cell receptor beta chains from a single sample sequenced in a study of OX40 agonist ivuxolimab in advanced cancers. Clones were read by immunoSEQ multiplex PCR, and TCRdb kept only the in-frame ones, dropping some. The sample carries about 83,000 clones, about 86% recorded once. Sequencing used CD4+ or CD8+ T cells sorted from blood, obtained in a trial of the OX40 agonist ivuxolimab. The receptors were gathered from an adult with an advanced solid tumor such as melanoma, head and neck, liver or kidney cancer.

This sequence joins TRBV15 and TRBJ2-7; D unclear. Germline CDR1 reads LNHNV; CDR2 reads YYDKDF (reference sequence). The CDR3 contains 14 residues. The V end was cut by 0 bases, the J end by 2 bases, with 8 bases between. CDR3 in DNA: TGTGCCACCAGCAGAGATTTCGGAACCTACGAGCAGTACTTC. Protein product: CATSRDFGTYEQYF.

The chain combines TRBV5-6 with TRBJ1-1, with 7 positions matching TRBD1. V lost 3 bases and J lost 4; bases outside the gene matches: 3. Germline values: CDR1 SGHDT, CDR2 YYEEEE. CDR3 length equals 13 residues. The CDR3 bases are TGTGCCAGCAGCTACGACAGGGCCACTGAAGCTTTCTTT. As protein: CASSYDRATEAFF.

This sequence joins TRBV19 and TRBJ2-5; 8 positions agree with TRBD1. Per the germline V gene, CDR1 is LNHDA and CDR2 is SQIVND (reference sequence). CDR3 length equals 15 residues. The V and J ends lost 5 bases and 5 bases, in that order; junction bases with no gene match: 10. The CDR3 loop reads CASSVAAGGEETQYF. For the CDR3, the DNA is TGTGCCAGTAGTGTGGCCGCAGGGGGCGAGGAGACCCAGTACTTC.

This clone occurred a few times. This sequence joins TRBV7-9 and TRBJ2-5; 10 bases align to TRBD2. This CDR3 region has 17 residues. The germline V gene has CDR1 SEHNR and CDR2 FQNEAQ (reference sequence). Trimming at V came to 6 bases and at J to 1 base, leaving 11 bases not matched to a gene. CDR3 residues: CASRPKASGGIQETQYF. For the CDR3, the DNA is TGTGCCAGCAGGCCGAAGGCTAGCGGGGGAATCCAAGAGACCCAGTACTTC.

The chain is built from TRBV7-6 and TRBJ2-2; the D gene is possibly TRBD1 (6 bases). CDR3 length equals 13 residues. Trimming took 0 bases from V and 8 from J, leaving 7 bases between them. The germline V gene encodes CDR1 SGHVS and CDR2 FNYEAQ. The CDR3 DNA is TGTGCCAGCAGCTTAGCGGGGGCTGGGGAGCTGTTTTTT. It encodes CASSLAGAGELFF.

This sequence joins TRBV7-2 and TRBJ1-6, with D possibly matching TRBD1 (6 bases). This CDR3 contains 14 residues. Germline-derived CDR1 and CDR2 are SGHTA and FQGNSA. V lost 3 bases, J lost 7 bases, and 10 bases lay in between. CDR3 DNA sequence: TGTGCCAGCAGCTTTAGACAGGCAAATTCACCCCTCCACTTT. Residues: CASSFRQANSPLHF. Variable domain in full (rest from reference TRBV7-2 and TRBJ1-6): GAGVSQSPSNKVTEKGKDVELRCDPISGHTALYWYRQSLGQGLEFLIYFQGNSAPDKSGLPSDRFSAERTGGSVSTLTIQRTQQEDSAVYLCASSFRQANSPLHFGNGTRLTVT.

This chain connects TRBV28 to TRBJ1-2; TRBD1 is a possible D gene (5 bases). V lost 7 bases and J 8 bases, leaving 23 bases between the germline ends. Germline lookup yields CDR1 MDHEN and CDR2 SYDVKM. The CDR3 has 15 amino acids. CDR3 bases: TGTGCCAGCACTAGAGCGGGGGGGAGAACGGAGGGCTACACCTTC. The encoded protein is CASTRAGGRTEGYTF.

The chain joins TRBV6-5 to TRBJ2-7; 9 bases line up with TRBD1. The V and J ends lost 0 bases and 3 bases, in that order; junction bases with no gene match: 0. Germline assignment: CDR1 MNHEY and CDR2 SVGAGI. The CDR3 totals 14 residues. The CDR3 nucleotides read TGTGCCAGCAGTTACTCGACAGGGGGCTACGAGCAGTACTTC. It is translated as CASSYSTGGYEQYF.

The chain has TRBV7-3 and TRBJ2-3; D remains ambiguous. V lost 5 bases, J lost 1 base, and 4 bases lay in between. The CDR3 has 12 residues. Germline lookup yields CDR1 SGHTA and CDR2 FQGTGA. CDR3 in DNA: TGTGCCAGCAGCCCAGGCACAGATACGCAGTATTTT. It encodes CASSPGTDTQYF.

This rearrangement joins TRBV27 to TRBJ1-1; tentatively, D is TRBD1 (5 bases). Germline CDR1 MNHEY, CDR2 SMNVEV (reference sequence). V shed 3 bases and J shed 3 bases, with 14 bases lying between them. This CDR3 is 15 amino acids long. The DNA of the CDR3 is TGTGCCAGCAGTTTGACCGCCGGGGGATACACTGAAGCTTTCTTT. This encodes CASSLTAGGYTEAFF.

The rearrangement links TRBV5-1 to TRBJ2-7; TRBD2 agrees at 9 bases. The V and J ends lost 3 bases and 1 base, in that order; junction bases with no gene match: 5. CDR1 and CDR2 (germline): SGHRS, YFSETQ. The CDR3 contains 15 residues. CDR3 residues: CASSSLAGPSYEQYF. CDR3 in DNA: TGCGCCAGCAGCTCTCTAGCGGGGCCTTCCTACGAGCAGTACTTC.

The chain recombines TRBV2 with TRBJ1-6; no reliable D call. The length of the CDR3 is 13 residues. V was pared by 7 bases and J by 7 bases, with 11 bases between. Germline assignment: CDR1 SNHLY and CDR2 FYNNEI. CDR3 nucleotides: TGTGCCAGCAAGTTGGAGGGCAATTCACCCCTCCACTTT. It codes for CASKLEGNSPLHF.

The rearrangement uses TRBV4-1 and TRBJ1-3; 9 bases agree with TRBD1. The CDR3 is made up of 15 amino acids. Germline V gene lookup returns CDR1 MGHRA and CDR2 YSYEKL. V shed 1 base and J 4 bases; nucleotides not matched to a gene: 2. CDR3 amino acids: CASSQGQGDGNTIYF. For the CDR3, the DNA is TGCGCCAGCAGCCAAGGACAGGGGGACGGAAACACCATATATTTT.

CDR3 sequence reads: CASSLVGRGETQYF. The CDR3 coding sequence is TGTGCCAGCAGCTTAGTGGGCAGGGGAGAGACCCAGTACTTC. J is TRBJ2-5 and V is TRBV7-2; D is possibly TRBD1 (6 bases). Germline CDR1 is SGHTA and CDR2 is FQGNSA. The CDR3 covers 14 residues. V lost 1 base to trimming and J lost 4 bases, with 10 bases between them.

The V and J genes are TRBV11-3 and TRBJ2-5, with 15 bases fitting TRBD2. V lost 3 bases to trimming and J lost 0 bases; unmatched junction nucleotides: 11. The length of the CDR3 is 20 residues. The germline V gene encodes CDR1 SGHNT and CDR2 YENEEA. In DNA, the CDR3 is TGTGCCAGCAGCTTGAGTATCGGGACTAGCGGGGGGCAAAACCAAGAGACCCAGTACTTC. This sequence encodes CASSLSIGTSGGQNQETQYF.

CDR3 sequence (DNA): TGTGCCAGCTCACCGGACATCGGGGACAATCAGCCCCAGCATTTT. Protein sequence: CASSPDIGDNQPQHF. V is TRBV18 and J is TRBJ1-5; tentative D call: TRBD1 (5 bases). Per germline, CDR1 KGHSH and CDR2 LQKENI. This CDR3 spans 15 amino acids. V was shortened by 3 bases and J by 3 bases, with 12 bases between the two germline ends.

CDR3 sequence: CASEQVNYGYTF. Written as DNA, the CDR3 is TGTGCCAGTGAACAGGTCAACTATGGCTACACCTTC. The chain combines TRBV28 with TRBJ1-2, with a tentative D call TRBD1 (5 bases). This CDR3 is 12 amino acids long. The germline V gene has CDR1 MDHEN and CDR2 SYDVKM. V was cut by 9 bases and J by 2 bases, with 10 bases left in between.

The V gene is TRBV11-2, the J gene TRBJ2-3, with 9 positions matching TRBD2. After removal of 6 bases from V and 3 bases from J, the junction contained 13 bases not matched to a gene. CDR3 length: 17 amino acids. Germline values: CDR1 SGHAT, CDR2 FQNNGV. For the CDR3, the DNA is TGTGCCAGCAGTCCCCTGGGTGGCGGGGGGGGAACAGATACGCAGTATTTT. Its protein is CASSPLGGGGGTDTQYF.

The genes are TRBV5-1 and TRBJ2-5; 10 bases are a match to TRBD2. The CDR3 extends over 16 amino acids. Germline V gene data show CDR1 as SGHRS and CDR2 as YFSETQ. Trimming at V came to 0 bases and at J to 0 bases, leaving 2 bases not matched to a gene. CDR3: CASSLGLAGDQETQYF. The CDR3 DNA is TGCGCCAGCAGCTTGGGGCTAGCGGGGGACCAAGAGACCCAGTACTTC.

The CDR3 bases are TGCGCCAGCAGCAGTCTGAGCTCCTACAATGAGCAGTTCTTC. Amino acid sequence: CASSSLSSYNEQFF. The chain joins TRBV5-1 to TRBJ2-1; D uncertain. The CDR3 runs to 14 residues. Germline CDR1 reads SGHRS; CDR2 reads YFSETQ. V gave up 4 bases and J gave up 0 bases, with 8 bases separating them.

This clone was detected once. The CDR3 sequence is CAWRGGAPEQYF. The DNA for the CDR3 is TGTGCCTGGAGAGGGGGGGCCCCCGAGCAGTACTTC. The chain joins TRBV30 to TRBJ2-7; possible D gene TRBD2, 7 bases. This CDR3 has 12 amino acids. The germline CDR1 and CDR2 sequences are GTSNPN and SVGIG (reference sequence). Trimming took off 3 bases at V and 6 bases at J, with 12 bases between the two ends.

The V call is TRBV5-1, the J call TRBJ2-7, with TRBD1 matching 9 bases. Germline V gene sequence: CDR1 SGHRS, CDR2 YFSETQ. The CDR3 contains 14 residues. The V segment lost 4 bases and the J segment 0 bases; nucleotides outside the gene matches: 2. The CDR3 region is CASSRDRASYEQYF. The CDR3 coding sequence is TGCGCCAGCAGCAGGGACAGGGCCTCCTACGAGCAGTACTTC.

This chain's CDR3 is CATSGGTGNLQTQYF. The CDR3 DNA follows: TGTGCCACCTCGGGAGGGACAGGGAATCTTCAGACCCAGTACTTC. This rearrangement joins TRBV19 to TRBJ2-5, with a tentative D call TRBD1 (9 bases). The length of the CDR3 is 15 residues. Germline V CDR1 and CDR2: LNHDA, SQIVND (reference sequence). Trimming took 10 bases from V and 6 from J, leaving 24 bases between them.

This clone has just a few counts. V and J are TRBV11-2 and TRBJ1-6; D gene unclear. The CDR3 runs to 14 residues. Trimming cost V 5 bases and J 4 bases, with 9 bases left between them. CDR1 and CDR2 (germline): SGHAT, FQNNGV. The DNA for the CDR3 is TGTGCCAGCAGCGAGGGCAATTATAATTCACCCCTCCACTTT. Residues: CASSEGNYNSPLHF.

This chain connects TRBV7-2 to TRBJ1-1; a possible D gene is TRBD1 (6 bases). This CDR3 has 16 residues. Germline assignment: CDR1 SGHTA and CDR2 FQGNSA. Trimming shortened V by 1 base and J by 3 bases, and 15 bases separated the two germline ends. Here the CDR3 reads CASSLDGRGLYTEAFF. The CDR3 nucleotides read TGTGCCAGCAGCTTAGATGGCAGGGGTTTGTACACTGAAGCTTTCTTT.

The CDR3 coding sequence is TGCGCCAGCGGCCTCAACGGGCGAGGGGGCGAGACCCAGTACTTC. This codes for CASGLNGRGGETQYF. The J gene is TRBJ2-5, the V gene TRBV5-1, with 7 bases lining up with TRBD1. After removal of 7 bases from V and 5 bases from J, the junction contained 14 bases not matched to a gene. The CDR3 totals 15 residues. The germline gives CDR1 SGHRS, CDR2 YFSETQ.

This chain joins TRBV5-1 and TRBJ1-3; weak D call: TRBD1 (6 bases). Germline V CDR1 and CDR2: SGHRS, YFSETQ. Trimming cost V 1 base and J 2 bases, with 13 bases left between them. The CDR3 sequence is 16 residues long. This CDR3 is CASSLSTGSAGNTIYF. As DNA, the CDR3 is TGCGCCAGCAGCTTGAGTACAGGGTCGGCTGGAAACACCATATATTTT.